These T cell receptor beta chains were read from a single sample in a study of PD-L1 blockade in urothelial cancer. The table came from immunoSEQ multiplex PCR; TCRdb's copy has only in-frame clones and leaves some out. This table holds approximately 67,000 clones, 86% found once. Sample: PBMCs, taken around atezolizumab (anti-PD-L1) treatment. The receptors stem from a man between 60 and 75 years old with urothelial cancer. CDR3s include the opening cysteine and the closing phenylalanine or tryptophan. A D gene is named only where the DNA matches it firmly. A row's size may be missing; if present it is once, few, many or a size class.

clone size	D gene	V gene	J gene	CDR3 DNA	CDR3 protein
.	.	TRBV28	TRBJ1-5	TGTGCCAGCAAAAACACCGAGGGCAGGGGAGTTTATAGCAATCAGCCCCAGCATTTT	CASKNTEGRGVYSNQPQHF
once	.	TRBV5-4	TRBJ2-1	TGTGCCAGCAGCTTGGGGGTGGGGGGGCCGCTCAACTACAATGAGCAGTTCTTC	CASSLGVGGPLNYNEQFF
.	TRBD1	TRBV5-6	TRBJ2-3	TGTGCCAGCAGATGGGACAGGGTGGGAGATACGCAGTATTTT	CASRWDRVGDTQYF
few	.	TRBV5-8	TRBJ1-5	TGTGCCAGCAGCTTCAAAGGGAGAAAAACCAATCAGCCCCAGCATTTT	CASSFKGRKTNQPQHF
few	TRBD2	TRBV14	TRBJ2-1	TGTGCCAGCAGCCAAGCCCGTACTAGCGGGGGGGCTGTCAATGAGCAGTTCTTC	CASSQARTSGGAVNEQFF
.	.	TRBV5-5	TRBJ1-5	TGTGCCAGCATCCCCGGCGGGGTTTCGAGGAGCAATCAGCCCCAGCATTTT	CASIPGGVSRSNQPQHF
.	.	TRBV18	TRBJ2-7	TGTGCCAGCTCACTAGAAGAAACCTACGAGCAGTACTTC	CASSLEETYEQYF
.	.	TRBV30	TRBJ2-3	TGTGCCTGGAGTGTGTCTGTTTCTGTTAGGGGCCTTGGCACAGATACGCAGTATTTT	CAWSVSVSVRGLGTDTQYF
.	TRBD1	TRBV5-6	TRBJ1-1	TGTGCCAGCAGCCAGACAGGGGAGTACACTGAAGCTTTCTTT	CASSQTGEYTEAFF
once	TRBD1	TRBV5-4	TRBJ2-7	TGTGCCAGCAGCCCGTCCCGGGACAGGCGGAGGGCCTACGAGCAGTACTTC	CASSPSRDRRRAYEQYF
.	.	TRBV6-5	TRBJ1-6	TGTGCCACCGGGGCGGACAGACTAAATTCACCCCTCCACTTT	CATGADRLNSPLHF
.	TRBD1	TRBV6-5	TRBJ2-5	TGTGCCAGCAGCCCCGACAGGGGGCGCAAAGAGACCCAGTACTTC	CASSPDRGRKETQYF
.	TRBD1	TRBV10-3	TRBJ2-7	TGTGCCATCAGTGAGTCGGGTACAGGGGTGGATCGCAGGGGGTTCTACGAGCAGTACTTC	CAISESGTGVDRRGFYEQYF
.	TRBD1	TRBV5-1	TRBJ2-7	TGCGCCAGCAGCACCCCGACAGGGGTCTACGAGCAGTACTTC	CASSTPTGVYEQYF
.	TRBD1	TRBV30	TRBJ2-1	TGTGCCTGGGTTTGTAGGGGGCCCTACAATGAGCAGTTCTTC	CAWVCRGPYNEQFF
.	TRBD2	TRBV9	TRBJ2-3	TGTGCCAGCAGCGTAGCTAGCGGGGGGGCCGCAGATACGCAGTATTTT	CASSVASGGAADTQYF
.	.	TRBV7-8	TRBJ1-1	TGTGCCAGCAGCGTACAGCGGTACACTGAAGCTTTCTTT	CASSVQRYTEAFF
.	.	TRBV25-1	TRBJ1-2	TGTGCCAGCAGTGAATATAGTGGCTACACCTTC	CASSEYSGYTF
.	TRBD1	TRBV25-1	TRBJ2-7	TGTGCCAGCAGGGACAGGGTAACACCCGAGCAGTACTTC	CASRDRVTPEQYF
.	.	TRBV29-1	TRBJ2-5	TGCAGCGTTAAAAGCGAGACCCAGTACTTC	CSVKSETQYF
.	TRBD1	TRBV6-5	TRBJ1-5	TGTGCCAGCAGGACAGGCAGGGGGCGGCATCAGCCCCAGCATTTT	CASRTGRGRHQPQHF
.	TRBD1	TRBV6-5	TRBJ2-7	TGTGCCAGCAGTGGATCCGGGACAGGGGCCTACGAGCAGTACTTC	CASSGSGTGAYEQYF